This T cell receptor beta chain was sequenced in a study of graft-versus-host responses after intestinal transplantation. At the level of the study: Those transplanted obtained multivisceral, liver-intestinal, or isolated intestinal grafts. Notes on the study in general: Maximum circulating GvH clone levels tracked with early post-transplant HvG decreases. In recipient marrow, GvH clones were found, and some appeared first in ileum or blood.

TCRdb keeps only in-frame clones here, not all; method: immunoSEQ multiplex PCR. The data hold 98,000 or so clones, with roughly 90% observed a single time. Losses at the gene ends were 6 bases for V and 8 bases for J; bases not matched to a gene: 4. From germline, CDR1 is ENHRY and CDR2 SYGVKD. CDR3 length: 12 amino acids. A remark on this clone: Its specificity is unknown.

This specimen consisted of unstimulated CD4+ T cells sorted from spleen or lymph node cells, obtained before intestinal transplant. V is TRBV10-3 and J is TRBJ2-1, with 7 bases that match TRBD2. This clonotype originated in a human donor who received an intestinal transplant. The CDR3 DNA follows: TGTGCCATCAGCCCCCTAGCGGATGAGCAGTTCTTC. Translating it yields CAISPLADEQFF.